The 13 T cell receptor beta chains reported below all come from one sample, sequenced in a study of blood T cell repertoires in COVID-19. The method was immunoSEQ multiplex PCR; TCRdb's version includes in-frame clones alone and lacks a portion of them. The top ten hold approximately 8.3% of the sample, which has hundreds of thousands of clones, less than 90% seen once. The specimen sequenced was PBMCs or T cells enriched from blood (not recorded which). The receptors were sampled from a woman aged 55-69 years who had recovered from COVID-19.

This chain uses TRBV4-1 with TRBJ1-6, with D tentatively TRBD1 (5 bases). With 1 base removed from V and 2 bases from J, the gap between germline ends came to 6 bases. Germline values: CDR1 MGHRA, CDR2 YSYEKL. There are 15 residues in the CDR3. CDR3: CASSQVGAYNSPLHF. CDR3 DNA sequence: TGCGCCAGCAGCCAAGTAGGGGCCTATAATTCACCCCTCCACTTT.

The CDR3 is CATSQTGYGYTF. The CDR3 nucleotides read TGTGCCACCAGTCAGACAGGCTATGGCTACACCTTC. The chain recombines TRBV24-1 with TRBJ1-2; D is possibly TRBD1 (6 bases). The CDR3 length is 12 residues. V lost 6 bases and J 4 bases, leaving 8 bases between the germline ends. Germline lookup yields CDR1 KGHDR and CDR2 SFDVKD.

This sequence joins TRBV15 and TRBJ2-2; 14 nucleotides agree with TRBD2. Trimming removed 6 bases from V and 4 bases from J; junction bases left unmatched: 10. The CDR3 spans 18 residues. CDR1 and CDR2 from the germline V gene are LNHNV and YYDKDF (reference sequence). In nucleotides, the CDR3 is TGTGCCACCAGTCCGGGGACTAGCGGGAGCGGGGGCACCGGGGAGCTGTTTTTT. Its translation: CATSPGTSGSGGTGELFF.

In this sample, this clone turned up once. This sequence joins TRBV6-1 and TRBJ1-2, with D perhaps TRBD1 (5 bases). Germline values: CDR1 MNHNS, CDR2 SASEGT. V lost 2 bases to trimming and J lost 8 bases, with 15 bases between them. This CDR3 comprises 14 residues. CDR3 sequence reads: CASSEREGQAGYTF. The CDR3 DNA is TGTGCCAGCAGTGAACGGGAGGGGCAGGCGGGCTACACCTTC.

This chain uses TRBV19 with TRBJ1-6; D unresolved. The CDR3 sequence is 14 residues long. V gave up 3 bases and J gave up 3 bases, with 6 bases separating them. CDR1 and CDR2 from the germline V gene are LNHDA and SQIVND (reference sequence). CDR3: CASSIVGYNSPLHF. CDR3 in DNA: TGTGCCAGTAGTATTGTCGGCTATAATTCACCCCTCCACTTT.

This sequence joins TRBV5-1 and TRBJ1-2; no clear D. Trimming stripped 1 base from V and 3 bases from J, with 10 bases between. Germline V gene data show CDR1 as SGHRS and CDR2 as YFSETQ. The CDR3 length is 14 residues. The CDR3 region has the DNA TGCGCCAGCAGCTTGTTTCGGGGAGACTATGGCTACACCTTC. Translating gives CASSLFRGDYGYTF. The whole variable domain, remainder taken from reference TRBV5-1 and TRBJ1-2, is KAGVTQTPRYLIKTRGQQVTLSCSPISGHRSVSWYQQTPGQGLQFLFEYFSETQRNKGNFPGRFSGRQFSNSRSEMNVSTLELGDSALYLCASSLFRGDYGYTFGSGTRLTVV.

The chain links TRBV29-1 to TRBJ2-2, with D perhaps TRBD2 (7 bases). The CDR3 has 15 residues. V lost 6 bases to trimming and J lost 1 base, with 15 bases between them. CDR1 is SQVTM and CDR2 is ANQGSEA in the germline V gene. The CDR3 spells CSVWERGGNTGELFF. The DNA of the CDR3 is TGCAGCGTCTGGGAAAGGGGGGGGAACACCGGGGAGCTGTTTTTT.

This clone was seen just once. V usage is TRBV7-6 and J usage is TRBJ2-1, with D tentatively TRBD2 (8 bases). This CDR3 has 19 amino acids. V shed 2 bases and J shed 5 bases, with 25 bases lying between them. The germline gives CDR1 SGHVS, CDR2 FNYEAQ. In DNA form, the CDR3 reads TGTGCCAGCAGCTTAAGGCCCGGGGGGGGACAGACGCGTAACAATGAGCAGTTCTTC. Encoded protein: CASSLRPGGGQTRNNEQFF. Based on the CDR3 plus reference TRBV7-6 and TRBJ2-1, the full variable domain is GAGVSQSPRYKVTKRGQDVALRCDPISGHVSLYWYRQALGQGPEFLTYFNYEAQQDKSGLPNDRFSAERPEGSISTLTIQRTEQRDSAMYRCASSLRPGGGQTRNNEQFFGPGTRLTVL.

CDR3 nucleotides: TGCGCCAGCAGCTTGAGGACAGGGTACGATGAGCAGTTCTTC. Translation: CASSLRTGYDEQFF. The V gene is TRBV5-1, the J gene TRBJ2-1; 8 bases map to TRBD1. Unmatched junction bases numbered 5, after V lost 1 base and J lost 8 bases. Germline lookup yields CDR1 SGHRS and CDR2 YFSETQ. The CDR3 consists of 14 residues.

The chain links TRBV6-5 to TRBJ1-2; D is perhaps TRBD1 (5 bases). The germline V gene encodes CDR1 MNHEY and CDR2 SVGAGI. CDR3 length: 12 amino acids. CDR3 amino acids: CAGQFSNYGYTF. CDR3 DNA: TGTGCGGGGCAATTTTCTAACTATGGCTACACCTTC.

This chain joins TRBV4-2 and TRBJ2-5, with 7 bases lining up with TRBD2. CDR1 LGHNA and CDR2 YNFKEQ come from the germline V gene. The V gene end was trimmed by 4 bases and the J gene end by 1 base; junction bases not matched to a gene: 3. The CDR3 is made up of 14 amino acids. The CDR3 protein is CASSPRGVQETQYF. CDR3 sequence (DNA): TGTGCCAGCAGCCCCCGGGGGGTCCAAGAGACCCAGTACTTC.

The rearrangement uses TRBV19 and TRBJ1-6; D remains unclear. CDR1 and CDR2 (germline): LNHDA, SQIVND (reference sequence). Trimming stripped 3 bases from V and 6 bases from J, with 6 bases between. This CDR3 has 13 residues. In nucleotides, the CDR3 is TGTGCCAGTAGTATCACAGTTAATTCACCCCTCCACTTT. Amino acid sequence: CASSITVNSPLHF.

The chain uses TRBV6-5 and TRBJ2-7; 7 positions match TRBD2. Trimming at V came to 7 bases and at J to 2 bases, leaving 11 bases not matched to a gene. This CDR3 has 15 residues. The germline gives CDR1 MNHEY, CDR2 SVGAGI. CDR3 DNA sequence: TGTGCCAGCACTACTGGGGGGGGGAGCACCTACGAGCAGTACTTC. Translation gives CASTTGGGSTYEQYF.